These 7 T cell receptor beta chains share one sample of origin, sequenced in a study of breast tumors, draining lymph nodes, adjacent tissues. TCRdb re-analysed the multiplex PCR reads in MiXCR, keeping a single row per CDR3 protein. The sample carries about 270,000 distinct CDR3 sequences, 30% recorded once. Axillary draining lymph nodes of breast cancer patients supplied the node samples. Sequencing was carried out using axillary lymph node tissue. The receptors were sampled from a female donor with breast cancer. Some clones in this sample may be carry-over from other donors' samples.

Ten or more counts support this clonotype. The V gene is TRBV5-1, the J gene TRBJ2-1, with D perhaps matching TRBD1 or TRBD2 (6 bases each). The germline V gene has CDR1 SGHRS and CDR2 YFSETQ. Trimming took off 0 bases at V and 6 bases at J, with 16 bases between the two ends. The CDR3 totals 16 residues. The CDR3 DNA follows: TGCGCCAGCAGCTTGGTAGGGGGGAGATCCCCCAATGAGCAGTTCTTC. Translating gives CASSLVGGRSPNEQFF.

Only a few counts were recorded for this clonotype. The chain carries TRBV3-1 and TRBJ2-3; no firm D call. Germline values: CDR1 LGHDT, CDR2 YNNKEL (reference sequence). V lost 8 bases and J lost 6, with 24 bases in between. The CDR3 contains 16 residues. CDR3 coding DNA: TGTGCCAGCTCACCAGACATTCGTGTGGTTAGGGATACGCAGTATTTT. Protein: CASSPDIRVVRDTQYF.

This clonotype was seen repeatedly, ten times or more. V is TRBV7-9 and J is TRBJ2-7; tentative D call: TRBD1 (6 bases). Trimming removed 3 bases at V and 2 bases at J, with 8 bases between. There are 13 residues in the CDR3. Germline V gene data show CDR1 as SEHNR and CDR2 as FQNEAQ (reference sequence). Here the CDR3 reads CASSFGQTYEQYF. CDR3 nucleotides: TGTGCCAGCAGCTTTGGACAGACCTACGAGCAGTACTTC.

The chain has TRBV15 and TRBJ1-2, with 7 bases that match TRBD1. CDR3 length: 15 amino acids. With V trimmed by 3 bases and J by 4 bases, 8 bases remained unmatched. Germline V lookup: CDR1 LNHNV, CDR2 YYDKDF (reference sequence). Here the CDR3 reads CATSRDRQGFYGYTF. For the CDR3, the DNA is TGTGCCACCAGCAGGGACCGACAGGGATTCTATGGCTACACCTTC.

Many counts were recorded for this clonotype. The rearrangement uses TRBV5-1 and TRBJ2-1; TRBD1 might be the D (6 bases). The length of the CDR3 is 14 residues. From germline, CDR1 is SGHRS and CDR2 YFSETQ. V gave up 5 bases and J gave up 6 bases, with 15 bases separating them. The CDR3 DNA follows: TGCGCCAGCAGTTCCGGACAGATTGGCAATGAGCAGTTCTTC. Translating gives CASSSGQIGNEQFF. Full variable domain (missing parts from reference TRBV5-1 and TRBJ2-1): KAGVTQTPRYLIKTRGQQVTLSCSPISGHRSVSWYQQTPGQGLQFLFEYFSETQRNKGNFPGRFSGRQFSNSRSEMNVSTLELGDSALYLCASSSGQIGNEQFFGPGTRLTVL.

There are many counts of this clonotype. One end of the junction is discordant with germline, which a read error may explain. V is TRBV7-2 and J is TRBJ2-4, with D hard to call. This CDR3 is built from 11 residues. Germline V lookup: CDR1 SGHTA, CDR2 FQGNSA. CDR3 residues: CASSLGRELDF. CDR3 sequence (DNA): TGTGCCAGCAGCTTAGGTAGGGAACTGGACTTC.

This clonotype came up many times. The chain employs TRBV12-3 or TRBV12-4 and TRBJ2-7; 9 nucleotides agree with TRBD1. The CDR3 is 14 amino acids. V lost 5 bases, J lost 10 bases, and 12 bases stayed unmatched. CDR3 region: CASSVPGQGLPQYF. In nucleotides, the CDR3 is TGTGCCAGCAGTGTACCGGGACAGGGACTCCCCCAGTACTTC.